Listed here are 16 T cell receptor beta chains from one sample, sequenced in a study of technical replicates of blood from a handful of donors. Profiling relied on immunoSEQ multiplex PCR, and the TCRdb table lists in-frame clones only, not all of them. Of 81,000 or so clones detected, just over 95% appear once; the ten largest clones hold around 0.2%. The sequenced sample was T cells isolated from PBMCs. The receptors derive from a human donor in good health.

The chain employs TRBV29-1 and TRBJ1-1; 9 bases agree with TRBD1. This CDR3 comprises 14 residues. Germline CDR1 and CDR2: SQVTM and ANQGSEA. J gave up 0 bases and V 7 bases, and 6 bases lay outside the gene matches. CDR3: CSAGQGPLNTEAFF. The CDR3 DNA reads as TGCAGCGCGGGACAGGGACCCCTGAACACTGAAGCTTTCTTT.

The rearrangement uses TRBV27 and TRBJ2-7, with unresolved D. Trimming removed 5 bases at V and 3 bases at J, with 14 bases between. This CDR3 has 14 residues. CDR1 and CDR2 (germline): MNHEY, SMNVEV (reference sequence). CDR3 residues: CASSGDGPDYEQYF. The CDR3 DNA reads as TGTGCCAGCAGTGGAGACGGTCCTGACTACGAGCAGTACTTC.

The rearrangement links TRBV2 to TRBJ1-5; TRBD1 agrees at 9 bases. Trimming cost V 5 bases and J 4 bases; bases outside gene matches: 3. The CDR3 is 14 amino acids. Germline assignment: CDR1 SNHLY and CDR2 FYNNEI. CDR3 amino acids: CASSQGQGNQPQHF. The CDR3 bases are TGTGCCAGCAGTCAGGGACAGGGAAATCAGCCCCAGCATTTT.

The CDR3 here is CASSQDRNYGYTF. The CDR3 DNA sequence: TGTGCCAGCAGCCAAGACAGGAACTATGGCTACACCTTC. The J gene is TRBJ1-2, the V gene TRBV14; D gene ambiguous. CDR1 and CDR2 from the germline V gene are SGHDN and FVKESK. V lost 0 bases to trimming and J lost 2 bases, with 4 bases between them. The CDR3 is 13 amino acids.

This chain connects TRBV6-5 to TRBJ2-7, with unresolved D. Germline values: CDR1 MNHEY, CDR2 SVGAGI. The length of the CDR3 is 14 residues. The V and J ends lost 6 bases and 4 bases respectively, with 16 bases between them. In DNA form, the CDR3 reads TGTGCCAGCAGATCCTACAGTAAACCTTACGAGCAGTACTTC. This codes for CASRSYSKPYEQYF.

This sequence joins TRBV5-4 and TRBJ2-7, with D possibly matching TRBD2 (6 bases). Germline loops: CDR1 SGHNT, CDR2 YYREEE (reference sequence). The CDR3 length is 16 residues. Trimming removed 4 bases at V and 0 bases at J, with 17 bases between. CDR3 protein: CASSQDSGASSYEQYF. The CDR3 nucleotides read TGTGCCAGCAGCCAGGATAGCGGAGCGAGCTCCTACGAGCAGTACTTC.

This sequence joins TRBV10-3 and TRBJ2-5; D unclear. From germline, CDR1 is ENHRY and CDR2 SYGVKD. The CDR3 has 15 residues. Trimming took 8 bases from V and 0 from J, leaving 16 bases between them. CDR3 sequence: CAILVLTPYQETQYF. DNA of the CDR3: TGTGCCATCCTAGTCTTGACCCCGTACCAAGAGACCCAGTACTTC.

This chain uses TRBV7-3 with TRBJ2-7; D gene uncertain. The CDR3 covers 13 residues. CDR1 is SGHTA and CDR2 is FQGTGA in the germline V gene. Trimming removed 2 bases at V and 4 bases at J, with 9 bases between. In DNA, the CDR3 is TGTGCCAGCAGCTTAGCTACAGAGTACGAGCAGTACTTC. It specifies CASSLATEYEQYF.

V and J are TRBV6-1 and TRBJ2-7; 9 nucleotides match TRBD1. CDR3 length: 14 residues. V shed 4 bases and J 2 bases; nucleotides not matched to a gene: 3. CDR1 is MNHNS and CDR2 is SASEGT in the germline V gene. The CDR3 DNA sequence: TGTGCCAGCAGTGGGACAGGGGCTCCCTACGAGCAGTACTTC. This sequence encodes CASSGTGAPYEQYF.

The chain has TRBV10-3 and TRBJ1-2; tentatively, D is TRBD1 (6 bases). Trimming left V 1 base short and J 5 bases short, with 8 bases between. Germline assignment: CDR1 ENHRY and CDR2 SYGVKD. The CDR3 spans 13 residues. The CDR3 sequence: CAISEFTGYGYTF. The DNA of the CDR3 is TGTGCCATCAGTGAGTTCACAGGGTATGGCTACACCTTC.

The chain links TRBV27 to TRBJ2-2; the match to TRBD1 covers 9 bases. V lost 3 bases to trimming and J lost 4 bases; unmatched junction nucleotides: 12. From germline, CDR1 is MNHEY and CDR2 SMNVEV (reference sequence). This CDR3 is 18 amino acids long. CDR3 nucleotide sequence: TGTGCCAGCAGTTTCCTTGGGCGGACAGGGGCGATCACCGGGGAGCTGTTTTTT. It is translated as CASSFLGRTGAITGELFF.

The chain uses TRBV7-2 and TRBJ1-2, with D unresolved. Germline CDR1 SGHTA, CDR2 FQGNSA. The V and J ends lost 1 base and 5 bases respectively, with 11 bases between them. The CDR3 runs 14 residues. The CDR3 region is CASSLGGGRYGYTF. CDR3 nucleotide sequence: TGTGCCAGCAGCTTAGGGGGAGGTCGGTATGGCTACACCTTC.

The chain employs TRBV9 and TRBJ1-3; 7 bases are shared with TRBD1. The CDR3 extends over 16 amino acids. From germline, CDR1 is SGDLS and CDR2 YYNGEE. The V gene end was trimmed by 4 bases and the J gene end by 2 bases; junction bases not matched to a gene: 9. The CDR3, as DNA: TGTGCCAGCAGCCTTCACCCGACAGGGACTGGAAACACCATATATTTT. This encodes CASSLHPTGTGNTIYF.

The chain links TRBV7-8 to TRBJ1-4; the D is unclear. CDR1 is SGHVS and CDR2 is FQNEAQ in the germline V gene. CDR3 length equals 15 residues. V shed 2 bases and J shed 2 bases, with 9 bases lying between them. The CDR3 protein is CASSLMRTTNEKLFF. CDR3 coding DNA: TGTGCCAGCAGCTTAATGCGGACTACTAATGAAAAACTGTTTTTT.

V is TRBV29-1 and J is TRBJ2-7, with D perhaps TRBD2 (6 bases). The CDR3 totals 14 residues. Germline V lookup: CDR1 SQVTM, CDR2 ANQGSEA. V was pared by 1 base and J by 0 bases, with 10 bases between. The CDR3 spells CSVEVPGGSYEQYF. The CDR3 bases are TGCAGCGTTGAAGTCCCCGGGGGCTCCTACGAGCAGTACTTC.

CDR3 sequence reads: CASSLRFLSGQGSSGANVLTF. Here the CDR3 DNA reads TGTGCCAGCAGTTTGCGTTTCTTATCGGGACAGGGCTCCTCTGGGGCCAACGTCCTGACTTTC. The chain combines TRBV27 with TRBJ2-6; 9 positions agree with TRBD1. J gave up 0 bases and V 3 bases, and 15 bases lay outside the gene matches. Germline-derived CDR1 and CDR2 are MNHEY and SMNVEV (reference sequence). The CDR3 is made up of 21 amino acids.